This TCR beta chain was found in a study of cytomegalovirus exposure and HLA in healthy donors. Both 60 Vbeta primers and 13 Jbeta primers went into the PCR. TCRdb's copy holds only in-frame clones and misses some; the assay was immunoSEQ multiplex PCR. The data contain over 120,000 clones, 65% to 85% of them singletons. Nominally healthy donors were sampled, though unrecorded immune exposures were likely. Points from the study as a whole: As a later analysis showed, a missense DCLRE1C variant was linked to trimming of TCR beta V- and J-genes.

Concerning this clone: Antigen unknown.

V lost 7 bases and J lost 0, with 13 bases in between. The CDR3 covers 15 residues. Germline lookup yields CDR1 SNHLY and CDR2 FYNNEI. The sequencing input was PBMCs. This TCR derives from a man in his forties or fifties in good health and CMV-seronegative. The chain joins TRBV2 to TRBJ2-1; the D gene is possibly TRBD2 (7 bases). The CDR3 region is CASTEGGFSYNEQFF. The CDR3 region has the DNA TGTGCCAGCACCGAGGGGGGGTTCTCCTACAATGAGCAGTTCTTC.